Each of the 4 T cell receptor beta chains below was sequenced from the same sample in a study of cytomegalovirus exposure and HLA in healthy donors. In the PCR, 60 Vbeta and 13 Jbeta primers were used. Sequencing used immunoSEQ multiplex PCR; TCRdb keeps in-frame clones, though not all of them. The sample consists of 210,000 or so clones, about 85% of them appearing once. Sequencing was performed on PBMCs. These receptors all come from a human donor in good health.

The chain joins TRBV5-1 to TRBJ1-1; TRBD1 is a possible D gene (6 bases). The germline CDR1 and CDR2 sequences are SGHRS and YFSETQ. The CDR3 is made up of 16 amino acids. Trimming took 4 bases from V and 1 from J, leaving 17 bases between them. The CDR3 is CASSPNPTGRNTEAFF. CDR3 sequence (DNA): TGCGCCAGCAGCCCAAACCCTACAGGGAGGAACACTGAAGCTTTCTTT.

V and J are TRBV10-3 and TRBJ1-3; the D gene is possibly TRBD1 (6 bases). The CDR3 totals 17 residues. The germline V gene encodes CDR1 ENHRY and CDR2 SYGVKD. V lost 1 base, J lost 4 bases, and 17 bases lay in between. CDR3 in amino acids: CAISEWGGASSGNTIYF. The CDR3 DNA reads TGTGCCATCAGTGAGTGGGGGGGGGCCAGTTCCGGAAACACCATATATTTT.

V usage is TRBV27 and J usage is TRBJ2-1; D gene uncertain. Trimming cost V 4 bases and J 4 bases, with 20 bases left between them. Germline V CDR1 and CDR2: MNHEY, SMNVEV (reference sequence). This CDR3 is built from 17 residues. In DNA form, the CDR3 reads TGTGCCAGCAGTTCTCCGCCCGGTCGGAGTCTTTACAATGAGCAGTTCTTC. Protein sequence: CASSSPPGRSLYNEQFF.

The CDR3 sequence: CSAFSGRDYEQYF. The CDR3 bases are TGCAGCGCCTTTAGCGGGAGGGACTACGAGCAGTACTTC. The J gene is TRBJ2-7, the V gene TRBV29-1; 11 bases are shared with TRBD2. With 7 bases clipped from V and 3 bases from J, the junction kept 5 bases outside the gene matches. CDR1 and CDR2 (germline): SQVTM, ANQGSEA. This CDR3 is 13 amino acids long.